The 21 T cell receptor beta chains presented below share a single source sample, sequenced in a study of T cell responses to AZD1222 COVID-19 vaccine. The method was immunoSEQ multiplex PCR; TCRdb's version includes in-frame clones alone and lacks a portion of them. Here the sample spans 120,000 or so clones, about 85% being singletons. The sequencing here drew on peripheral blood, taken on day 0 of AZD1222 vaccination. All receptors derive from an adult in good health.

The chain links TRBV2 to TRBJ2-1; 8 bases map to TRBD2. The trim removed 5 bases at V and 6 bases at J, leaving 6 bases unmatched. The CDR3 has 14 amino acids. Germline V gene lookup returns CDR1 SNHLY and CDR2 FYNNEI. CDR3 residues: CASSRLAGVNEQFF. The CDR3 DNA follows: TGTGCCAGCAGTCGGCTAGCGGGTGTCAATGAGCAGTTCTTC.

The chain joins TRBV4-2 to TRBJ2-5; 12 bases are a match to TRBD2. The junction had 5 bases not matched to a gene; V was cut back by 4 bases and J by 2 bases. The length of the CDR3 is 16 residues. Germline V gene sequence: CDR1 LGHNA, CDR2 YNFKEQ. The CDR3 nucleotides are TGTGCCAGCAGCCTTTGGACTAGCGGGGCTCAAGAGACCCAGTACTTC. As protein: CASSLWTSGAQETQYF.

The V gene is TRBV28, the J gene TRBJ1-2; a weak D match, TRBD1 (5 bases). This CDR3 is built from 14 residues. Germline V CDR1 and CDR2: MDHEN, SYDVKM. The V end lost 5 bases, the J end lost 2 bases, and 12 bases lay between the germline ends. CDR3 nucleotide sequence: TGTGCCAGCAGTCCCGGGACGGTAAACTATGGCTACACCTTC. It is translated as CASSPGTVNYGYTF.

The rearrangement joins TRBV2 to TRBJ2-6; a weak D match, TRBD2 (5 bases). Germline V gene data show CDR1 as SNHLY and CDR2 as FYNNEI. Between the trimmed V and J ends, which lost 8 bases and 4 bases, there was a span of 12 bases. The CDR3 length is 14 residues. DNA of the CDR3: TGTGCCAGCGTCCAGGAGGCCGGGGCCAACGTCCTGACTTTC. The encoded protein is CASVQEAGANVLTF.

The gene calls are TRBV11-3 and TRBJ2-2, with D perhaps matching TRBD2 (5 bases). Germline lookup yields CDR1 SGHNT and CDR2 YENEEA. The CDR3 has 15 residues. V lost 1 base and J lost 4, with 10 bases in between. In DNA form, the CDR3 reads TGTGCCAGCAGCTTAGGAGGTGGAGGCACCGGGGAGCTGTTTTTT. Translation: CASSLGGGGTGELFF.

CDR3 sequence (DNA): TGCGCCAGCAGCTTGAGCAGGGCCAATTCACCCCTCCACTTT. The encoded protein is CASSLSRANSPLHF. The V gene is TRBV5-1, the J gene TRBJ1-6, with D possibly being TRBD1 (5 bases). Germline loops: CDR1 SGHRS, CDR2 YFSETQ. This CDR3 region has 14 residues. Trimming shortened V by 1 base and J by 7 bases, and 9 bases separated the two germline ends. Filled out from reference TRBV5-1 and TRBJ1-6, the complete variable domain reads KAGVTQTPRYLIKTRGQQVTLSCSPISGHRSVSWYQQTPGQGLQFLFEYFSETQRNKGNFPGRFSGRQFSNSRSEMNVSTLELGDSALYLCASSLSRANSPLHFGNGTRLTVT.

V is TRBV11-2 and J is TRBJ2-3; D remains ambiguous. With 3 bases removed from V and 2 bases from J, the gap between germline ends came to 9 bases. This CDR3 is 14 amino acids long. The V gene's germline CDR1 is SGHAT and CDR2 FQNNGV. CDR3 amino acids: CASSLQTLTDTQYF. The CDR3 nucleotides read TGTGCCAGCAGCTTGCAGACTCTCACAGATACGCAGTATTTT.

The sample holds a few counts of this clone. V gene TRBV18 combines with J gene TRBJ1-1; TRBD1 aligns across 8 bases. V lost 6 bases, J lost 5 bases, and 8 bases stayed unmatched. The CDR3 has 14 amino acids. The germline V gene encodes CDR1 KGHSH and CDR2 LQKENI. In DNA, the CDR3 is TGTGCCAGCTCCCAGCAGGGGGCGAATACTGAAGCTTTCTTT. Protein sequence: CASSQQGANTEAFF.

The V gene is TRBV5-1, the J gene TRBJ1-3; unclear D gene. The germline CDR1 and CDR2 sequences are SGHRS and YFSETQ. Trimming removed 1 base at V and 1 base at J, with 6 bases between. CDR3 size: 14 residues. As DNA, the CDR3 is TGCGCCAGCAGCTTGTGGGGTTCTGGAAACACCATATATTTT. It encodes CASSLWGSGNTIYF.

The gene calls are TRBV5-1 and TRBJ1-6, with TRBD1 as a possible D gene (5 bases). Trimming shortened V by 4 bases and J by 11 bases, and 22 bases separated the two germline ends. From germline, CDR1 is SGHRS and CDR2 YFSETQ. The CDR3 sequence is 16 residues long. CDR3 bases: TGCGCCAGCAGCCAGGACCGGGGGGTACTGGGTGCACCCCTCCACTTT. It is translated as CASSQDRGVLGAPLHF.

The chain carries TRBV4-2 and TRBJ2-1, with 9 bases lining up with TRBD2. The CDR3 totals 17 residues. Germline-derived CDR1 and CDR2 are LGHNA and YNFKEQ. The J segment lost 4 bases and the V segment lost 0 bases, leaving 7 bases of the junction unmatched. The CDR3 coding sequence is TGTGCCAGCAGCCAAGATGCTACTAGCGGGTCGTACAATGAGCAGTTCTTC. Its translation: CASSQDATSGSYNEQFF.

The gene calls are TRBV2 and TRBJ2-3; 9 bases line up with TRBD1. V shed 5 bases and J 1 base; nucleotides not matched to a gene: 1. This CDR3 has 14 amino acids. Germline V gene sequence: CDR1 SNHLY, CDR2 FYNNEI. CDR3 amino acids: CASSWTGGTDTQYF. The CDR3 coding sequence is TGTGCCAGCAGTTGGACAGGGGGCACAGATACGCAGTATTTT.

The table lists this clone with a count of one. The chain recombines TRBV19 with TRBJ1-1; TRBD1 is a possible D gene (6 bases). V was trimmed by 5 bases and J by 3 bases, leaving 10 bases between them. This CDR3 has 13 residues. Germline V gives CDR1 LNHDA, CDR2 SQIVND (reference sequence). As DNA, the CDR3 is TGTGCCAGTAGTCCCCAGGGGTACACTGAAGCTTTCTTT. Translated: CASSPQGYTEAFF.

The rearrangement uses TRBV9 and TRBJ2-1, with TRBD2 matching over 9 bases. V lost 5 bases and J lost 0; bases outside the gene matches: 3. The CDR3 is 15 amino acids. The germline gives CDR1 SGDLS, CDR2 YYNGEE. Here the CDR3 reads CASSLSGSSYNEQFF. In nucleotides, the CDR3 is TGTGCCAGCAGTCTTAGCGGGAGCTCCTACAATGAGCAGTTCTTC.

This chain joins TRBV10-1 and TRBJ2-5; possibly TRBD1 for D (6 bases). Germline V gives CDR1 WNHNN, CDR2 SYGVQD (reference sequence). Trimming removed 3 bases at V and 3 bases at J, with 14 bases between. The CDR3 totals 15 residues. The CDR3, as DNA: TGCGCCAGCAGTGACCATCGGACAGCTAAAGAGACCCAGTACTTC. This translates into CASSDHRTAKETQYF.

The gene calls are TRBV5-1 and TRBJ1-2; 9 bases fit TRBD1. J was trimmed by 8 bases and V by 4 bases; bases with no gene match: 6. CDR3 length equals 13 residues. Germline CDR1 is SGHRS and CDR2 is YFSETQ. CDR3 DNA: TGCGCCAGCAGCGCCGGGACAGGGAAAGGCTACACCTTC. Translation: CASSAGTGKGYTF.

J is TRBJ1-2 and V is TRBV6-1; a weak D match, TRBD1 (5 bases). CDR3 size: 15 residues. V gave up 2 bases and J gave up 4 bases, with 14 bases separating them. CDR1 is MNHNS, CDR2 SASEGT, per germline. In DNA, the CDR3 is TGTGCCAGCAGTGAACCTGGCAGGGCCTCCTATGGCTACACCTTC. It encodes CASSEPGRASYGYTF.

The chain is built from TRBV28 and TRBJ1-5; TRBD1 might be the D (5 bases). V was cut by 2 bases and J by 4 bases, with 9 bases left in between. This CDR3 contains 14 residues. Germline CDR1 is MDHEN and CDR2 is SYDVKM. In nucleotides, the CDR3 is TGTGCCAGCAGTTTAGGGACGGATAATCAGCCCCAGCATTTT. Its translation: CASSLGTDNQPQHF.

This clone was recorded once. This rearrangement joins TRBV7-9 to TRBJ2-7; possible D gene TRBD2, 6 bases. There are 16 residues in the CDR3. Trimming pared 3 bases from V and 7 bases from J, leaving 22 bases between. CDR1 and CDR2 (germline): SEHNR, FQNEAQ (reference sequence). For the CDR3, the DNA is TGTGCCAGCAGCTTGCTTAACGCGGGACTTCTTCAGGAGCAGTACTTC. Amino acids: CASSLLNAGLLQEQYF.

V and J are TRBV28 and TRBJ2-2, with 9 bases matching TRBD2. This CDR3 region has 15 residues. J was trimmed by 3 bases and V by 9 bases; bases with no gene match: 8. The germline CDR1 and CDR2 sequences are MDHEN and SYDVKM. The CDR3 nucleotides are TGTGCCAGTACGGCGACTAGCGGATACACCGGGGAGCTGTTTTTT. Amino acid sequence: CASTATSGYTGELFF.

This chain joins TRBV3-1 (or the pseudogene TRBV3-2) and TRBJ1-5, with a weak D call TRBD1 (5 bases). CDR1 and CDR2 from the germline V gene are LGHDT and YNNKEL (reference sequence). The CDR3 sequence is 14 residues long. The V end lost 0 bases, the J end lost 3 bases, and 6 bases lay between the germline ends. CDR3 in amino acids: CASSQETANQPQHF. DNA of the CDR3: TGTGCCAGCAGCCAAGAGACAGCCAATCAGCCCCAGCATTTT.